This TCR beta chain was identified in a study of response to subunit inactivated influenza vaccine. TCRdb processed the RT-PCR reads anew with MiXCR; each CDR3 protein has one entry. Here the sample spans about 180,000 distinct CDR3 sequences, approximately 12% being singletons. This CDR3 spans 13 amino acids. V was pared by 3 bases and J by 8 bases, with 13 bases between. CDR1 MDHEN and CDR2 SYDVKM come from the germline V gene. The sequence was obtained from a man aged 50 to 75 who received an inactivated influenza vaccine. The starting material was CD8+ T cells sorted from PBMCs, obtained around 25 months after vaccination. The chain recombines TRBV28 with TRBJ1-2; the D gene is possibly TRBD1 (6 bases). CDR3 in DNA: TGTGCCAGCAGTTTCTCAGGACAGCGGGGCTACACCTTC. It specifies CASSFSGQRGYTF.